This is a list of T cell receptor beta chains from one sample in a study of cytomegalovirus exposure and HLA in healthy donors. Clones were read by immunoSEQ multiplex PCR, and TCRdb kept only the in-frame ones, dropping some. Its table lists 87,000 or so clones. Sequencing was done on a sample of PBMCs. Every receptor here comes from a man in his forties or fifties in good health and CMV-seropositive. Each CDR3 is given with its conserved first and last residue. A D gene is named only where the DNA matches it firmly.

j_call v_call cdr3_length d_call cdr3_nt cdr3_aa
TRBJ2-1 TRBV9 11 . TGTGCCAGCAGCGTGACAGATGAGCAGTTCTTC CASSVTDEQFF
TRBJ1-5 TRBV11-2 12 . TGTGCCAGCAGCTTCCCAGGGTATCCCCAGCATTTT CASSFPGYPQHF
TRBJ2-1 TRBV4-3 16 . TGCGCCAGCAGCCAAGATCTGGCGGGGTCCTACAATGAGCAGTTCTTC CASSQDLAGSYNEQFF
TRBJ1-2 TRBV7-2 14 TRBD1 TGTGCCAGCAGCCGAGGACAGGGCTTCTATGGCTACACCTTC CASSRGQGFYGYTF
TRBJ1-2 TRBV19 14 TRBD1 TGTGCCAGTAGTTTTCAGGACAGGGACTATGGCTACACCTTC CASSFQDRDYGYTF
TRBJ1-1 TRBV5-8 16 TRBD1 TGTGCCAGCAGCGTGGGACAGGGTGGGTTCTTTACTGAAGCTTTCTTT CASSVGQGGFFTEAFF
TRBJ1-2 TRBV5-6 15 TRBD1 TGTGCCAGCAGACTAAGATCAGGGGGCGCGAGGGGCTACACCTTC CASRLRSGGARGYTF
TRBJ2-1 TRBV30 12 . TGTGCCTGGAGTGTAAGCGGCAATGAGCAGTTCTTC CAWSVSGNEQFF
TRBJ2-5 TRBV7-6 13 . TGTGCCAGCTCCGCGGGAACCCAAGGGACCCAGTACTTC CASSAGTQGTQYF
TRBJ2-7 TRBV4-3 15 TRBD1 TGCGCCAGCAGCCAAGGGACAGGGGGCGCCTACGAGCAGTACTTC CASSQGTGGAYEQYF
TRBJ1-2 TRBV30 13 TRBD1 TGTGCCTGGAGTGTAGGGACAGGGGAAGGCTACACCTTC CAWSVGTGEGYTF
TRBJ2-3 TRBV9 16 TRBD2 TGTGCCAGCAGCGTAGGTCTAAGGACTAGCGGTGATACGCAGTATTTT CASSVGLRTSGDTQYF
TRBJ1-5 TRBV5-6 14 . TGTGCCAGCAGCGTCGGGGGGGTTCTACAGCCCCAGCATTTT CASSVGGVLQPQHF
TRBJ2-5 TRBV10-2 14 . TGCGCCAGCTCGAGACAGATTACACAAGAGACCCAGTACTTC CASSRQITQETQYF
TRBJ2-2 TRBV4-3 17 . TGCGCCAGCAGCCAAGATGGGAGCGCCTCGGGCACCGGGGAGCTGTTTTTT CASSQDGSASGTGELFF
TRBJ2-2 TRBV9 15 . TGTGCCAGCAGCGTAGGCAGCGGTAACACCGGGGAGCTGTTTTTT CASSVGSGNTGELFF
TRBJ2-7 TRBV5-4 14 TRBD1 TGTGCCAGCAGCTTGGGGGACAGGAACTACGAGCAGTACTTC CASSLGDRNYEQYF
TRBJ2-7 TRBV7-2 15 TRBD2 TGTGCCAGCAGCTTAGGGCCAGCGGGAGCCTACGAGCAGTACTTC CASSLGPAGAYEQYF
TRBJ1-1 TRBV30 12 . TGTGCCTGGCGCCAGACACACACTGAAGCTTTCTTT CAWRQTHTEAFF
TRBJ2-1 TRBV18 12 . TGTGCCAGCTCACCCCAGGTGGATGAGCAGTTCTTC CASSPQVDEQFF